Here is one TCR beta chain with its context. The data originate from a study of blood T cell repertoires in COVID-19. Those who participated ranged in age from roughly 18 to 90 years and resided in about two dozen US areas. The CDR3 contains 12 residues. Germline assignment: CDR1 SGHVS and CDR2 FNYEAQ. The protocol was immunoSEQ multiplex PCR, while the TCRdb copy is restricted to in-frame clones and leaves out a portion. The profile shows about 400,000 clones, roughly 90% of them singletons. The specimen was PBMCs or T cells enriched from blood (not recorded which). The chain couples TRBV7-6 to TRBJ2-2, with D maybe TRBD2 (7 bases). The TCR comes from a woman in her 30s with acute COVID-19. The CDR3 protein is CAIRRGGEELFF. CDR3 bases: TGTGCTATACGTAGGGGGGGCGAGGAGCTGTTTTTT.